This T cell receptor (beta chain) was retrieved from a study of response to subunit inactivated influenza vaccine. The CDR3 totals 16 residues. The germline V gene has CDR1 LGHDT and CDR2 YNNKEL (reference sequence). V was clipped by 1 base and J by 1 base, with 11 bases between them. Study observations and caveats: The authors suggested that every seasonal influenza vaccination recruits few new T cells.

The table lists this clonotype with a few counts. The antigen remains unidentified. TCRdb reprocessed the RT-PCR reads via MiXCR and lists one record per CDR3 protein. The data show hundreds of thousands of distinct CDR3 sequences, with 6.5% to 8% seen just once and approximately 12% held by the top ten. This TCR was sampled from a man between 50 and 69 years old who received an inactivated influenza vaccine. The rearrangement joins TRBV3-1 to TRBJ2-1; possibly TRBD1 for D (5 bases). This specimen was PBMCs from blood, taken around 25 months after vaccination. The CDR3 protein is CASSQGRQGSYNEQFF. The CDR3 nucleotides read TGTGCCAGCAGCCAAGGTCGCCAGGGTTCCTACAATGAGCAGTTCTTC.